The 14 T cell receptor beta chains listed next were all sequenced from one sample in a study of naive and memory T cell subsets. Regarding treatment: skin biopsy from PPD injection site in Mantoux-positive individual. The library had UMIs added by 3' ligation of an oligonucleotide to TCR cDNA. Amplification of ligated cDNA took four PCR rounds with SP2 and nested alpha and beta constant primers. TCRdb re-called the UMI-ligation and nested PCR reads through MiXCR, storing one row per CDR3 protein. The sample shows 25,000 to 35,000 distinct CDR3 sequences, roughly 6.6% of them seen only once. The sequences come from skin, collected from a tuberculin skin test site. The source is an adult in good health.

The chain couples TRBV5-1 to TRBJ1-2; unclear D gene. The V gene lost 3 bases and the J gene lost 4 bases, with 13 bases spanning the gap. The length of the CDR3 is 14 residues. The V gene's germline CDR1 is SGHRS and CDR2 YFSETQ. The CDR3 loop is CASSYGRQLYGYTF. CDR3 nucleotides: TGCGCCAGCAGCTACGGGCGGCAGCTCTATGGCTACACCTTC.

There are a few counts of this clonotype. This chain joins TRBV6-2 or TRBV6-3 and TRBJ2-4; weak D call: TRBD2 (5 bases). Germline V gives CDR1 MNHEY, CDR2 SVGEGT. Trimming took 7 bases from V and 2 from J, leaving 18 bases between them. The CDR3 consists of 16 residues. The CDR3 reads CASMRTVRGTKNIQYF. CDR3 nucleotides: TGTGCCAGCATGAGAACTGTCCGGGGTACCAAAAACATTCAGTACTTC.

This sequence joins TRBV7-9 and TRBJ1-1; D ambiguous. The germline V gene encodes CDR1 SEHNR and CDR2 FQNEAQ (reference sequence). Trimming cost V 3 bases and J 8 bases, with 7 bases left between them. The CDR3 sequence is 11 residues long. CDR3 sequence reads: CASSFRLEAFF. The CDR3 nucleotides read TGTGCCAGCAGCTTTCGGCTGGAAGCTTTCTTT.

This clonotype is medium-sized within its sample. This sequence joins TRBV12-3 or TRBV12-4 and TRBJ2-2; D unresolved. Deletions cut 1 base from V and 5 bases from J, with 8 bases between. CDR3 size: 14 residues. CDR3 bases: TGTGCCAGCAGTTTAGAACATTGGACCGGGGAGCTGTTTTTT. Amino acid sequence: CASSLEHWTGELFF.

The chain's CDR3 is CASSPGLAGGGSTDTQYF. Here the CDR3 DNA reads TGTGCCAGCAGCCCCGGTCTGGCGGGGGGGGGAAGCACAGATACGCAGTATTTT. The rearrangement joins TRBV12-3 or TRBV12-4 to TRBJ2-3; 9 bases fit TRBD2. The CDR3 consists of 18 residues. Trimming cost V 6 bases and J 0 bases; bases outside gene matches: 13.

Only a few counts were recorded for this clonotype. This chain uses TRBV12-3 or TRBV12-4 with TRBJ2-3; no reliable D call. This CDR3 has 13 amino acids. Deletions cut 6 bases from V and 1 base from J, with 8 bases between. CDR3 protein: CASRSRGTDTQYF. DNA for the CDR3: TGTGCCAGCAGGTCCCGTGGCACAGATACGCAGTATTTT.

This clonotype was picked up a small number of times. The chain has TRBV29-1 and TRBJ2-2, with unresolved D. The CDR3 consists of 13 residues. Germline V CDR1 and CDR2: SQVTM, ANQGSEA. V lost 6 bases and J lost 6, with 14 bases in between. The CDR3 reads CSVESIKAGELFF. In DNA, the CDR3 is TGCAGCGTCGAATCGATCAAGGCCGGGGAGCTGTTTTTT.

This clonotype was seen many times. The chain carries TRBV7-9 and TRBJ2-7; 11 positions agree with TRBD2. Germline V gives CDR1 SEHNR, CDR2 FQNEAQ (reference sequence). The junction had 14 bases not matched to a gene; V was cut back by 5 bases and J by 2 bases. The CDR3 is 18 residues long. The CDR3 reads CASSPWVDLAGGPYEQYF. DNA for the CDR3: TGTGCCAGCAGCCCGTGGGTTGACCTAGCGGGGGGTCCCTACGAGCAGTACTTC.

This clonotype has at least ten counts. CDR3 in amino acids: CASRRGTLTGELFF. Here the CDR3 DNA reads TGTGCCAGCAGGCGCGGGACCTTGACCGGGGAGCTGTTTTTT. This chain uses TRBV6-2 or TRBV6-3 with TRBJ2-2, with D tentatively TRBD2 (6 bases). From germline, CDR1 is MNHEY and CDR2 SVGEGT. Trimming took 6 bases from V and 5 from J, leaving 13 bases between them. CDR3 length: 14 residues.

The sample holds many counts of this clonotype. This sequence joins TRBV29-1 and TRBJ2-1; no firm D call. The CDR3 runs 14 residues. Trimming stripped 1 base from V and 4 bases from J, with 11 bases between. In germline, CDR1 is SQVTM, CDR2 ANQGSEA. The DNA for the CDR3 is TGCAGCGTTGAAGGGAAGGGAACGTACAATGAGCAGTTCTTC. Translated: CSVEGKGTYNEQFF.

This chain joins TRBV2 and TRBJ2-7; D is possibly TRBD2 (5 bases). Germline V CDR1 and CDR2: SNHLY, FYNNEI. The CDR3 sequence is 11 residues long. Trimming cost V 7 bases and J 9 bases, with 13 bases left between them. The CDR3 coding sequence is TGTGCCAGCACCCGGGGTCCGGGGCAGTACTTC. Encoded protein: CASTRGPGQYF.

The chain has TRBV6-5 and TRBJ2-1; D remains ambiguous. The ends were cut back, 8 bases at V and 4 bases at J, with 9 bases in the middle. The CDR3 is 12 amino acids. Germline V lookup: CDR1 MNHEY, CDR2 SVGAGI. The CDR3 bases are TGTGCCAGCGGGTGGCGTTACAATGAGCAGTTCTTC. Amino acid sequence: CASGWRYNEQFF.

There are many counts of this clonotype. The V and J genes are TRBV5-1 and TRBJ2-1; the match to TRBD2 covers 7 bases. CDR3 size: 14 residues. The V segment lost 5 bases and the J segment 2 bases; nucleotides outside the gene matches: 4. Germline loops: CDR1 SGHRS, CDR2 YFSETQ. The CDR3 bases are TGCGCCAGCAGTTCGGGGGGACCCTACAATGAGCAGTTCTTC. This codes for CASSSGGPYNEQFF.

This clonotype occurred a few times. The rearrangement links TRBV4-1 to TRBJ2-5; 8 bases map to TRBD2. Germline V lookup: CDR1 MGHRA, CDR2 YSYEKL. With 2 bases clipped from V and 3 bases from J, the junction kept 5 bases outside the gene matches. The CDR3 consists of 15 residues. This CDR3 reads CASSQPTSEKETQYF. CDR3 coding DNA: TGCGCCAGCAGCCAACCGACTAGCGAAAAAGAGACCCAGTACTTC.